The clone carrying this T cell receptor (beta chain) showed up just a few times. The antigen is not known. This sample was taken from a study of shared clonotypes between healthy human individuals. Study-wide points: The represented genetic and exposure-history diversity was limited by the small number of donors.

Only in-frame clones appear in the TCRdb table, and some are missing; sequencing was by immunoSEQ multiplex PCR. The sample contains 450,000 to 500,000 clones, about 72% of which appear only once. Participating donors were healthy, HIV-negative adults free of recent acute infections or vaccinations. Genomic DNA, for the unsorted samples, came from about 90 million PBMCs. The germline V gene has CDR1 ENHRY and CDR2 SYGVKD. CDR3 length: 16 amino acids. The sequence was collected from a middle-aged woman in good health. Some clones in this sample may be carry-over from other donors' samples. The sample was PBMCs. The chain has TRBV10-3 and TRBJ2-5; D possibly corresponds to TRBD2 (5 bases). The end of the DNA aligns better with TRBJ2-7, so the J call may be wrong. CDR3 residues: CAIRDWKPPTLGEQYF. In DNA form, the CDR3 reads TGTGCCATCAGGGACTGGAAACCCCCAACCCTTGGCGAGCAGTACTTC.